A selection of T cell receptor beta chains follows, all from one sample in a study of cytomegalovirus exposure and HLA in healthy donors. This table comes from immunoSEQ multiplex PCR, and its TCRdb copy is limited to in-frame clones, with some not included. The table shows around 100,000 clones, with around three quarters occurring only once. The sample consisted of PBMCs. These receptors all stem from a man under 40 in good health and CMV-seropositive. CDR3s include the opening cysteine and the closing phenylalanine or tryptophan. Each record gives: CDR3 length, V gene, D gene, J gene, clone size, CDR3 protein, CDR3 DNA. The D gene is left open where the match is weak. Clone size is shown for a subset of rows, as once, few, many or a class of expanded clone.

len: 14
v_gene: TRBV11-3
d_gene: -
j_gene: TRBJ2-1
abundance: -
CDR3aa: CASSASRGAGEQFF
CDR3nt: TGTGCCAGCAGCGCCTCTCGGGGGGCGGGTGAGCAGTTCTTC

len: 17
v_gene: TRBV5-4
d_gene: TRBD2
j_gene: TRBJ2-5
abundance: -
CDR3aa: CASSLEGTSGVQETQYF
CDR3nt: TGTGCCAGCAGCTTGGAGGGGACTAGCGGGGTCCAAGAGACCCAGTACTTC

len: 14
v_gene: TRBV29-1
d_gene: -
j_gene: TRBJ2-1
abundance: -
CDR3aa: CSVVRWQGYNEQFF
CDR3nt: TGCAGCGTTGTGCGCTGGCAGGGCTACAATGAGCAGTTCTTC

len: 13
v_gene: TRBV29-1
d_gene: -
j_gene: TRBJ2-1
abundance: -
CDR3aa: CSVGRGYYNEQFF
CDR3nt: TGCAGCGTTGGCAGGGGTTACTACAATGAGCAGTTCTTC

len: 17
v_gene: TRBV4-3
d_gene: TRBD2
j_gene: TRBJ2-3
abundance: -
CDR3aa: CASSQGLADTETDTQYF
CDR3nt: TGCGCCAGCAGCCAAGGACTAGCAGACACGGAGACAGATACGCAGTATTTT

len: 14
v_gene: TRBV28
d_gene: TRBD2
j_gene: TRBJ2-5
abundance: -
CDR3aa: CASTRGGHGETQYF
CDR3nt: TGTGCCAGCACCCGGGGGGGCCACGGAGAGACCCAGTACTTC

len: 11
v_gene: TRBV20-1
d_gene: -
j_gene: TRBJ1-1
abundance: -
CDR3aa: CSAPTSSGAFF
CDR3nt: TGCAGTGCCCCGACCAGCTCGGGGGCTTTCTTT

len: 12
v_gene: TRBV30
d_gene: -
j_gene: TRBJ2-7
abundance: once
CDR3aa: CACYTGNYEQYF
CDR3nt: TGTGCCTGTTACACAGGGAATTACGAGCAGTACTTC

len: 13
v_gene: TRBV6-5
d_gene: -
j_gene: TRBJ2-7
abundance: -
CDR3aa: CASSPPLARPLYF
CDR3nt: TGTGCCAGCAGCCCCCCCCTAGCTCGACCCTTGTACTTC

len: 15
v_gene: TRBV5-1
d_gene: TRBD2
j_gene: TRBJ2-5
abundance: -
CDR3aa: CASSLGGGAEETQYF
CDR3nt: TGTGCCAGCAGCTTGGGCGGGGGGGCGGAAGAGACCCAGTACTTC

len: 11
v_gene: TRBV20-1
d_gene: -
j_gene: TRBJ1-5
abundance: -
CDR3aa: CSASSNQPQHF
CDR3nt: TGCAGTGCGAGTAGCAATCAGCCCCAGCATTTT

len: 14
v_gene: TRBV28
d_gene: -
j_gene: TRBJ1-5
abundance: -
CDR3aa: CASSLNRGGSPQHF
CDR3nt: TGTGCCAGCAGTTTAAATAGGGGAGGGTCGCCCCAGCATTTT

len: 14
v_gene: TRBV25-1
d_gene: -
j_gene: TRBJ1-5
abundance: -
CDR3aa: CASSGLEGGQPQHF
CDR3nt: TGTGCCAGCAGTGGACTGGAAGGGGGTCAGCCCCAGCATTTT

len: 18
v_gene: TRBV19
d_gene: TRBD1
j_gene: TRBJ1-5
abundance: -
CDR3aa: CASSTDRRRLLGNQPQHF
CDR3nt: TGTGCCAGTAGCACGGACAGGAGACGATTATTAGGCAATCAGCCCCAGCATTTT

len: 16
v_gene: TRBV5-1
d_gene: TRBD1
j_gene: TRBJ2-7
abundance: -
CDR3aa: CASSLEGTGGSYEQYF
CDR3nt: TGCGCCAGCAGCTTGGAGGGGACAGGGGGCTCCTACGAGCAGTACTTC

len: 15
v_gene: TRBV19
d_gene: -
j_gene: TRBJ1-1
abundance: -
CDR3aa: CASSILPSGDTEAFF
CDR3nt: TGTGCCAGTAGTATACTCCCTTCAGGGGACACTGAAGCTTTCTTT

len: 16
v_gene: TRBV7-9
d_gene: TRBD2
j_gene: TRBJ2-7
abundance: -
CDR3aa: CSSSFPTSGGGCEQYF
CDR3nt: TGTTCCAGCAGCTTCCCGACTAGCGGGGGGGGTTGCGAGCAGTACTTC

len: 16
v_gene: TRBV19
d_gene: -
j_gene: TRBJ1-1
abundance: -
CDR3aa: CASSISAEGGNTEAFF
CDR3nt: TGTGCCAGTAGTATAAGTGCGGAGGGTGGGAACACTGAAGCTTTCTTT